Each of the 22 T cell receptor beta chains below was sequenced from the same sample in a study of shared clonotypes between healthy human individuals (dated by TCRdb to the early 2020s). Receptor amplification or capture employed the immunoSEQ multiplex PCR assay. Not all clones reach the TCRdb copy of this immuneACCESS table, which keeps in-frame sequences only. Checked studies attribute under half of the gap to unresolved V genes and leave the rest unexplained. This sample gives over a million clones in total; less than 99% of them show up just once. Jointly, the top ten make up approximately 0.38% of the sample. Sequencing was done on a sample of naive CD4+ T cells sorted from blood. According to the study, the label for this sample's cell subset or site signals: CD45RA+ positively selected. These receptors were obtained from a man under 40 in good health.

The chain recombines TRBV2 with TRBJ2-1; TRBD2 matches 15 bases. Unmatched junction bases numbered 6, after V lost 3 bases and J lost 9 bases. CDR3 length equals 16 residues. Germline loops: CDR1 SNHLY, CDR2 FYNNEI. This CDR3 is CASSDYRTSGRVEQFF. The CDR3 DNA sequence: TGTGCCAGCAGTGATTATAGGACTAGCGGGAGGGTTGAGCAGTTCTTC. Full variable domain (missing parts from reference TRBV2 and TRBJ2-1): EPEVTQTPSHQVTQMGQEVILRCVPISNHLYFYWYRQILGQKVEFLVSFYNNEISEKSEIFDDQFSVERPDGSNFTLKIRSTKLEDSAMYFCASSDYRTSGRVEQFFGPGTRLTVL.

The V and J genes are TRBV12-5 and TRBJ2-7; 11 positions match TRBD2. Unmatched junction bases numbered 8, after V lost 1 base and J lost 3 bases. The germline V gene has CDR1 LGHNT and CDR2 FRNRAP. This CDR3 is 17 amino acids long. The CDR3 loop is CASGLAVLAGEIYEQYF. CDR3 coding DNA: TGTGCTAGTGGTTTGGCAGTACTAGCGGGAGAGATCTACGAGCAGTACTTC. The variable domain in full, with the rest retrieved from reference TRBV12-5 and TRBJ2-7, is DARVTQTPRHKVTEMGQEVTMRCQPILGHNTVFWYRQTMMQGLELLAYFRNRAPLDDSGMPKDRFSAEMPDATLATLKIQPSEPRDSAVYFCASGLAVLAGEIYEQYFGPGTRLTVT.

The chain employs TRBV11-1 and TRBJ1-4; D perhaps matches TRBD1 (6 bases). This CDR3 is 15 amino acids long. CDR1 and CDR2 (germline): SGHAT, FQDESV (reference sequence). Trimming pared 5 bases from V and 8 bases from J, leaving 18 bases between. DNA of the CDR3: TGTGCCAGCAGCCCAGGGGAGGAGAGGAAGGAAAAACTGTTTTTT. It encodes CASSPGEERKEKLFF. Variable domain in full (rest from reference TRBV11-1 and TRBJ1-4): EAEVAQSPRYKITEKSQAVAFWCDPISGHATLYWYRQILGQGPELLVQFQDESVVDDSQLPKDRFSAERLKGVDSTLKIQPAELGDSAMYLCASSPGEERKEKLFFGSGTQLSVL.

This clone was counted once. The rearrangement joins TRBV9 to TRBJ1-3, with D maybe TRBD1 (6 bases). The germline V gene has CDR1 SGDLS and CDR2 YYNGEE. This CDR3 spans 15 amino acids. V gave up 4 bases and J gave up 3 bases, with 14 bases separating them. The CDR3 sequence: CASSRTGTLGNTIYF. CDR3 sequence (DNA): TGTGCCAGCAGCAGAACAGGGACGCTTGGAAACACCATATATTTT.

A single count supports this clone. The CDR3 sequence: CASSQGQGADQPQHF. The DNA of the CDR3 is TGTGCCAGCAGCCAAGGACAGGGGGCAGATCAGCCCCAGCATTTT. The V and J genes are TRBV11-3 and TRBJ1-5; 11 bases align to TRBD1. The CDR3 covers 15 residues. CDR1 is SGHNT, CDR2 YENEEA, per germline. The ends lost 5 bases at V and 5 bases at J; junction bases unmatched: 5.

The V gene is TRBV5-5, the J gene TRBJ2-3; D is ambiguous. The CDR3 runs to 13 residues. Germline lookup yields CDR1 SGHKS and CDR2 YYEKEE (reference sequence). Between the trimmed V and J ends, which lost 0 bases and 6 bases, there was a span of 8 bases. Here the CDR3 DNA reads TGTGCCAGCAGCTTGGACCTGGGGGATACGCAGTATTTT. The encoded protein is CASSLDLGDTQYF.

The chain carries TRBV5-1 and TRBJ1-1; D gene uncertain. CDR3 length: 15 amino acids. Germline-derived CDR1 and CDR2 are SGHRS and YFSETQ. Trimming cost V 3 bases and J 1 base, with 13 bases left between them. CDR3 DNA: TGCGCCAGCAGCTCTCTGACATCCTCGAACACTGAAGCTTTCTTT. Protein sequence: CASSSLTSSNTEAFF. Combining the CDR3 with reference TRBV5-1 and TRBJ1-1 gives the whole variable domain KAGVTQTPRYLIKTRGQQVTLSCSPISGHRSVSWYQQTPGQGLQFLFEYFSETQRNKGNFPGRFSGRQFSNSRSEMNVSTLELGDSALYLCASSSLTSSNTEAFFGQGTRLTVV.

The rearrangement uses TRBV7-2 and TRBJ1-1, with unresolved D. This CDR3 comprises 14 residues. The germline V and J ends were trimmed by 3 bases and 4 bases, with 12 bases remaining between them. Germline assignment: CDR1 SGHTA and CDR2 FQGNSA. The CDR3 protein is CASSFGGSFTEAFF. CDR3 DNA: TGTGCCAGCAGCTTTGGTGGGAGCTTCACTGAAGCTTTCTTT.

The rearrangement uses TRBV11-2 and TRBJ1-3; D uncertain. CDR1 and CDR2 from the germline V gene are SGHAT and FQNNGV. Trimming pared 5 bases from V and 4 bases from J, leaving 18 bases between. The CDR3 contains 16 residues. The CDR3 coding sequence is TGTGCCAGCAGCACCTGGAAGGGTAAATCGGGAAACACCATATATTTT. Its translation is CASSTWKGKSGNTIYF.

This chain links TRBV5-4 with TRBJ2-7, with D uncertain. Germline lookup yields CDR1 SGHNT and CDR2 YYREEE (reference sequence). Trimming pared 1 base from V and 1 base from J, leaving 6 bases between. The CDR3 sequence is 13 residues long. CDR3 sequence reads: CASSLTESYEQYF. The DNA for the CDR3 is TGTGCCAGCAGCTTGACGGAGTCCTACGAGCAGTACTTC.

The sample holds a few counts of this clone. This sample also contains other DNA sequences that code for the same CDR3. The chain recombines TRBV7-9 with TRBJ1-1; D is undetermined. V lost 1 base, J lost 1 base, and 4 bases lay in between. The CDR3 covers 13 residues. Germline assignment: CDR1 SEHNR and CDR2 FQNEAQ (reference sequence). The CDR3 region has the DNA TGTGCCAGCAGCTTAGAGGGGAACACTGAAGCTTTCTTT. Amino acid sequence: CASSLEGNTEAFF.

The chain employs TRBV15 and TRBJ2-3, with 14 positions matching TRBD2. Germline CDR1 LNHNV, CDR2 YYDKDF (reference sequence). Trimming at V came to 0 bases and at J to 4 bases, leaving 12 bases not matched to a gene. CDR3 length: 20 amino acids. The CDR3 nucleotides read TGTGCCACCAGCAGAGATACCGGACTAGCGGGAGGCATTCTCTCAGATACGCAGTATTTT. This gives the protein CATSRDTGLAGGILSDTQYF.

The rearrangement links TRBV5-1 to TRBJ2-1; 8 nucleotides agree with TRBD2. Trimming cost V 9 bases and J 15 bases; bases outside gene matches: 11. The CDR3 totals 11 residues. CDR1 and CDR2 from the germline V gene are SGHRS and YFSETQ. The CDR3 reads CATYGGGRWFF. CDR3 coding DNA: TGCGCCACCTATGGCGGGGGGCGCTGGTTCTTC.

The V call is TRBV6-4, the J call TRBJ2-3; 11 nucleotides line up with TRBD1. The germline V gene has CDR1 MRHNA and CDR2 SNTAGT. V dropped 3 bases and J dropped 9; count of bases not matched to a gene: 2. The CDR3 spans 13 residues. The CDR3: CASSEDRGRTQYF. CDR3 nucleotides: TGTGCCAGCAGTGAGGACAGGGGGCGCACGCAGTATTTT.

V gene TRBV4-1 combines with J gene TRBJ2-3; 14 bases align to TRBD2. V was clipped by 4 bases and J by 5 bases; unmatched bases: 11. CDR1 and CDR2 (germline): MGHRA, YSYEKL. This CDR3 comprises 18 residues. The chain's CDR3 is CASSLARLAGGPGDTQYF. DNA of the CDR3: TGCGCCAGCAGCCTGGCCAGACTAGCGGGAGGGCCAGGAGATACGCAGTATTTT.

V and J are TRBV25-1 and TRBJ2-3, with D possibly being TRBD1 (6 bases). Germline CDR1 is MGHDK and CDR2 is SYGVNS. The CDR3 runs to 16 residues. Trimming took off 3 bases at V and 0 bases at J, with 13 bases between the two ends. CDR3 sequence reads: CASSDPGTPSTDTQYF. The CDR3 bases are TGTGCCAGCAGTGACCCCGGGACACCTAGCACAGATACGCAGTATTTT.

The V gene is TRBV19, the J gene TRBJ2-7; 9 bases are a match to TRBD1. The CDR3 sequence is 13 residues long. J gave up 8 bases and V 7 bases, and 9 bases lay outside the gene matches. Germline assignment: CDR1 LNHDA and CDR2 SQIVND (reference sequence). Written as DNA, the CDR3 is TGTGCCAGTAAACAGGGGGCTTCGCCGCAGCAGTACTTC. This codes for CASKQGASPQQYF.

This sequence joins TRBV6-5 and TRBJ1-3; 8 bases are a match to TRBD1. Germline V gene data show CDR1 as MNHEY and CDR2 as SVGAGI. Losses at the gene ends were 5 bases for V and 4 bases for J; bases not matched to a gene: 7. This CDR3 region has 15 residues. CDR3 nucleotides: TGTGCCAGCAGTCACAGGGGGGTAGGGGGAAACACCATATATTTT. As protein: CASSHRGVGGNTIYF.

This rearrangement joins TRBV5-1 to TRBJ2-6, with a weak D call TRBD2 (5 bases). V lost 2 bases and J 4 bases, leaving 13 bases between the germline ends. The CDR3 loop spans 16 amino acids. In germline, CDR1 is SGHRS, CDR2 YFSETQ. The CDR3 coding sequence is TGCGCCAGCAGCTTAGCGAGGGCGTTGGGGGCCAACGTCCTGACTTTC. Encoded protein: CASSLARALGANVLTF.

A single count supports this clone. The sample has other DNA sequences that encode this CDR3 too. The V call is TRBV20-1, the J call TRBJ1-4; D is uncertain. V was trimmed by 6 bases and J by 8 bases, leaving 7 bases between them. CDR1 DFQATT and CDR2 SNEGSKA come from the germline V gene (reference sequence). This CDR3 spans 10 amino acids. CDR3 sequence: CSALGEKLFF. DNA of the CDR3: TGCAGTGCCCTTGGCGAAAAACTGTTTTTT.

CDR3 sequence (DNA): TGTGCCAGCAGCAAAGCTCCCGACAGGGAGCAGTTCTTC. Translation gives CASSKAPDREQFF. This rearrangement joins TRBV21-1 to TRBJ2-1; TRBD1, the D gene given by the table, was not confirmed from the DNA. TRBV21-1 is noted as a pseudogene. CDR3 length equals 13 residues.

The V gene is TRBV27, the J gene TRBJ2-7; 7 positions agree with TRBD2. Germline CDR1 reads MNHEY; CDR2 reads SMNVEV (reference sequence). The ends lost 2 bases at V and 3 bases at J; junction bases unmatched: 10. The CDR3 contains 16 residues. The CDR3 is CASSLGGEAPHYEQYF. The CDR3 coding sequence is TGTGCCAGCAGTTTAGGGGGGGAGGCCCCCCACTACGAGCAGTACTTC.